The entry below describes one T cell receptor (beta chain). The antigen is not known. The data were taken from a study of glioma-infiltrating T cells after dendritic cell vaccination. Amplification used 60 V beta primers and 13 J beta primers. TCRdb keeps only in-frame clones here, not all; method: immunoSEQ multiplex PCR. The table has tens of thousands of clones, roughly four fifths seen once. Regarding the study as a whole: Patients with more pretreatment TILs had longer time to progression and survival.

Germline V gives CDR1 MNHEY, CDR2 SMNVEV (reference sequence). The CDR3 covers 12 residues. Trimming shortened V by 6 bases and J by 0 bases, and 3 bases separated the two germline ends. The origin of this receptor is a human donor with glioblastoma. The chain recombines TRBV27 with TRBJ1-5; D gene unclear. This material consisted of blood, taken before dendritic cell vaccination. CDR3 loop: CASSYSNQPQHF. The CDR3 DNA is TGTGCCAGCAGCTATAGCAATCAGCCCCAGCATTTT.